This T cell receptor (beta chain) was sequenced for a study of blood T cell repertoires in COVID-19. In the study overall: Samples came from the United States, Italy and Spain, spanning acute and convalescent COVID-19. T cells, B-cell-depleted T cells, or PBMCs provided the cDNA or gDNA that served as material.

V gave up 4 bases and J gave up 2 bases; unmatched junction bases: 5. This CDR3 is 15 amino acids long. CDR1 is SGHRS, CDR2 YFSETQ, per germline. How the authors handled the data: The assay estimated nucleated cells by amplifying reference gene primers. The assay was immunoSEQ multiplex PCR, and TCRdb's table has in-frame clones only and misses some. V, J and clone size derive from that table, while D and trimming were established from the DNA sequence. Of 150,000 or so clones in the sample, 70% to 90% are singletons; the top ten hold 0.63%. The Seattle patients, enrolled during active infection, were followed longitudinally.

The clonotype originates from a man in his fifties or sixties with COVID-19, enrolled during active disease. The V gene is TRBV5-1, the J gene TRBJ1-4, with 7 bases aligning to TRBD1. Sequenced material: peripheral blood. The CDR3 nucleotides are TGCGCCAGCAGCCGCGCGGGACAGACTAATGAAAAACTGTTTTTT. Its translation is CASSRAGQTNEKLFF.